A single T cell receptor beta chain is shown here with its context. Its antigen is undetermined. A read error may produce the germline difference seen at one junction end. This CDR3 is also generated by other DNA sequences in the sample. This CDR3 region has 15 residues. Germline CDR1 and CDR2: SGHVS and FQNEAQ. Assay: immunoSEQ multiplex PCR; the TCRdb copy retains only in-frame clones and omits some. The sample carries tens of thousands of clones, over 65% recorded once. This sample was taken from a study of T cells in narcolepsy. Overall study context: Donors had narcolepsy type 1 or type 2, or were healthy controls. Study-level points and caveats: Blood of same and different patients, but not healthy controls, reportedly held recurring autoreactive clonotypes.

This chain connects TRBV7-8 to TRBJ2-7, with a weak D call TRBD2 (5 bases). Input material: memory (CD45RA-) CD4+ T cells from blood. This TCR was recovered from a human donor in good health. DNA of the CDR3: TGTGCCAGCAGCCGACGAGCGGAGATCTCCTACGAGCAGTATTTC. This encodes CASSRRAEISYEQYF.